One T cell receptor beta chain is described in this entry. Its antigen is not identified. This sample stems from a study of cytomegalovirus exposure and HLA in healthy donors. Study observations and caveats: A later analysis associated some 16,000 TCR beta sequences with HLA alleles at a 0.05 false discovery rate. A later analysis showed HLA-associated TCR beta chains outstripping equally common others in clonal expansion.

CDR1 and CDR2 (germline): SEHNR, FQNEAQ (reference sequence). V lost 11 bases and J lost 5, with 9 bases in between. This CDR3 spans 10 amino acids. PCR was performed using 60 Vbeta and 13 Jbeta primers. Sequencing used immunoSEQ multiplex PCR; TCRdb keeps in-frame clones, though not all of them. This sample has approximately 81,000 clones, with 70% to 75% found just once. The specimen sequenced was PBMCs. This chain joins TRBV7-9 and TRBJ1-1; no firm D call. This clonotype was obtained from a woman in her forties or fifties in good health and CMV-seropositive. DNA for the CDR3: TGTGCCGGATACGGGACTGAAGCTTTCTTT. Amino acid sequence: CAGYGTEAFF. Complete variable domain (other parts from reference TRBV7-9 and TRBJ1-1): DTGVSQNPRHKITKRGQNVTFRCDPISEHNRLYWYRQTLGQGPEFLTYFQNEAQLEKSRLLSDRFSAERPKGSFSTLEIQRTEQGDSAMYLCAGYGTEAFFGQGTRLTVV.